The rows below give T cell receptor beta chains drawn from one sample of a study of blood T cell repertoires in COVID-19. Sequencing was performed with immunoSEQ multiplex PCR; in TCRdb, only in-frame clones are kept and a portion is missing. In the table there are some 150,000 clones, roughly 90% of which are singletons. Sequencing was carried out using peripheral blood. These receptors were taken from a woman aged 55-75 years who had recovered from COVID-19. Both conserved end residues are part of each CDR3. D genes are given only for firm matches. Some rows have no size entry. The others give once, few or many, or a class for an expanded clone.

>NA|TRBJ2-3|TRBD2|TRBV9
TGTGCCAGCAGCGCTGTGGCGGGGGGAACAGATACGCAGTATTTT
CASSAVAGGTDTQYF
>NA|TRBJ2-5|TRBD2|TRBV9
TGTGCCAGCAGCGTAAACGGCGGGGGGGCCGGCGAGACCCAGTACTTC
CASSVNGGGAGETQYF
>NA|TRBJ1-3|NA|TRBV18
TGTGCCAGCTCACCACTTTTTGTCCAGCGAGGAAACACCATATATTTT
CASSPLFVQRGNTIYF
>NA|TRBJ1-1|TRBD1|TRBV6-6
TGTGCCAGCAGGGGGACAGGGGACGAAGCTTTCTTT
CASRGTGDEAFF
>NA|TRBJ2-1|NA|TRBV20-1
TGCAGTGCCACAGGGTACAATGAGCAGTTCTTC
CSATGYNEQFF
>NA|TRBJ1-1|TRBD1|TRBV6-2/TRBV6-3
TGTGCCAGCAGCGGACAGGTGAACACTGAAGCTTTCTTT
CASSGQVNTEAFF
>NA|TRBJ2-5|TRBD2|TRBV3-1/TRBV3-2
TGTGCCAGCAGCAATAGCGGGGGGGCAGTGGAGACCCAGTACTTC
CASSNSGGAVETQYF
>NA|TRBJ2-2|TRBD1|TRBV19
TGTGCCAGTACCGGACAGGGTTTCGCCGGGGAGCTGTTTTTT
CASTGQGFAGELFF
>few|TRBJ1-6|TRBD1|TRBV4-1
TGCGCCAGCAGCCAAGCGGAGAACAGGGGGCGCGGTTCACCCCTCCACTTT
CASSQAENRGRGSPLHF
>once|TRBJ2-7|NA|TRBV6-2/TRBV6-3
TGTGCCAGCAGTTATTCTCCGCTGGGGCGCAACTCCTACGAGCAGTACTTC
CASSYSPLGRNSYEQYF
>NA|TRBJ1-5|NA|TRBV11-2
TGTGCCAGCAGCTTAGATAGACAGTCCAATCAGCCCCAGCATTTT
CASSLDRQSNQPQHF
>once|TRBJ2-5|TRBD2|TRBV7-6
TGTGCCAGCAGTCCCGGGACTAGCGGGGGGGCAGTGACCCAGTACTTC
CASSPGTSGGAVTQYF
>NA|TRBJ2-7|TRBD1|TRBV7-9
TGTGCCAGCAGCCCCGATCCCGGGACAGGGACCTACGAGCAGTACTTC
CASSPDPGTGTYEQYF
>few|TRBJ2-2|NA|TRBV4-3
TGCGCCAGCAGCCAAGAAGCAGGTAACACCGGGGAGCTGTTTTTT
CASSQEAGNTGELFF
>NA|TRBJ2-3|NA|TRBV3-1/TRBV3-2
TGTGCCAGCAGCCAAGCCTCCAGGGCTACGCAGTATTTT
CASSQASRATQYF
>once|TRBJ2-7|NA|TRBV29-1
TGCAGCGTTGCCGACAGGCCCTACGAGCAGTACTTC
CSVADRPYEQYF
>NA|TRBJ1-1|NA|TRBV10-1
TGCGCCAGCAGTGATCCTCGGGAGACGAACACTGAAGCTTTCTTT
CASSDPRETNTEAFF
>NA|TRBJ1-2|TRBD1|TRBV2
TGTGCCAGCAGTGAGACAGGGATCGAGGGCTACACCTTC
CASSETGIEGYTF
>NA|TRBJ1-2|NA|TRBV6-5
TGTGCCAGCAGTTACTCCCAGGCTAACTATGGCTACACCTTC
CASSYSQANYGYTF
>NA|TRBJ2-7|NA|TRBV7-9
TGTGCCAGCAGCTGGGACATCCAGGGGTCCGAGCAGTACTTC
CASSWDIQGSEQYF
>NA|TRBJ2-7|NA|TRBV30
TGTGCCTCCCGGACAGTCTCCTACGAGCAGTACTTC
CASRTVSYEQYF
>once|TRBJ1-5|TRBD1|TRBV4-1
TGCGCCAGCAGCCCACGGACAGGGGGACAGCCCCAGCATTTT
CASSPRTGGQPQHF
>NA|TRBJ1-1|NA|TRBV9
TGTGCCAGCAGCGTAGGGGCAGGGAACACTGAAGCTTTCTTT
CASSVGAGNTEAFF
>NA|TRBJ2-5|TRBD2|TRBV7-7
TGTGCCAGCAGCTCTCCCGGGACTAGCGGGGGGTCGGGGGCCCAGTACTTC
CASSSPGTSGGSGAQYF
>NA|TRBJ1-2|TRBD1|TRBV6-5
TGTGCCAGCAGAAGGGGACAGGACTATGGCTACACCTTC
CASRRGQDYGYTF
>NA|TRBJ1-5|NA|TRBV2
TGTGCCAGCAGTGAACTCGCAGGGGTGGGGGGGCAGCCCCAGCATTTT
CASSELAGVGGQPQHF
>NA|TRBJ2-1|NA|TRBV20-1
TGCAGTGCTCGCCCCGTAGCGGAGCAGTTCTTC
CSARPVAEQFF
>NA|TRBJ2-2|TRBD1|TRBV11-2
TGTGCCAGCAGCTTAGGGGACAGAACATCCACCGGGGAGCTGTTTTTT
CASSLGDRTSTGELFF
>NA|TRBJ1-2|TRBD1|TRBV28
TGTGCCAGCAGTTCGACGGGGACAGGGAGCGGCTACACCTTC
CASSSTGTGSGYTF
>NA|TRBJ1-5|NA|TRBV7-8
TGTGCCAGCAGCTTAGCCCTCATCGCCGCGGATCAGCCCCAGCATTTT
CASSLALIAADQPQHF
>NA|TRBJ2-5|TRBD2|TRBV7-7
TGTGCTAGCAGCTTAGGGGCTAGCGGCCAAGAGACCCAGTACTTC
CASSLGASGQETQYF
>NA|TRBJ2-3|NA|TRBV6-5
TGTGCCAGCACCTTTGAGGGGGGAGGGGATACGCAGTATTTT
CASTFEGGGDTQYF
>NA|TRBJ2-2|TRBD2|TRBV4-2
TGTGCCAGCGAGGGGAGGGCCATGGAGCTGTTTTTT
CASEGRAMELFF
>NA|TRBJ1-2|NA|TRBV28
TGTGCCAGCAGCCCCCAACTGGCGGATGGCTACACCTTC
CASSPQLADGYTF
>few|TRBJ1-2|TRBD1|TRBV5-1
TGCGCCAGCAGCCCCCAAACAGGGGAATACTATGGCTACACCTTC
CASSPQTGEYYGYTF
>NA|TRBJ1-5|NA|TRBV28
TGTGCCAGCAGTTTTGCAGGGGCGCGTCAGCCCCAGCATTTT
CASSFAGARQPQHF
>NA|TRBJ1-1|NA|TRBV18
TGTGCCAGCTCGCGGGACGGCTACACTGAAGCTTTCTTT
CASSRDGYTEAFF
>NA|TRBJ2-3|NA|TRBV6-2/TRBV6-3
TGTGCCAGCAGCAATGGACAGTACACAGATACGCAGTATTTT
CASSNGQYTDTQYF
>NA|TRBJ1-1|TRBD1|TRBV5-1
TGCGCCAGCAGCGATCAGGGGGCTCCCACTGAAGCTTTCTTT
CASSDQGAPTEAFF
>NA|TRBJ2-5|NA|TRBV2
TGTGCCAGCAGAGGCCCCTACCACTCAGGCCAAGAGACCCAGTACTTC
CASRGPYHSGQETQYF
>NA|TRBJ1-6|TRBD1|TRBV28
TGTGCCAGCACCTCTCCGGGACAGGGGGCGGGAGGGGTGTGGTCACCCCTCCACTTT
CASTSPGQGAGGVWSPLHF
>NA|TRBJ1-1|NA|TRBV6-6
TGTGCCAGCAGTTCTCAGGGTAACACTGAAGCTTTCTTT
CASSSQGNTEAFF
>NA|TRBJ2-7|TRBD2|TRBV4-2
TGTGCCAGCAGCCAAGATCAGGGGTGGCGGGGGGGAACCTACGAGCAGTACTTC
CASSQDQGWRGGTYEQYF
>NA|TRBJ1-2|NA|TRBV30
TGTGCCTGGAGTGTACTTGGGACATCCTATGGCTACACCTTC
CAWSVLGTSYGYTF